This T cell receptor (beta chain) was obtained from a study of response to subunit inactivated influenza vaccine. Each CDR3 protein gets one entry after TCRdb re-called the RT-PCR reads with MiXCR. The table has approximately 290,000 distinct CDR3 sequences, about 20% seen once. To note about this clonotype: The antigen is undetermined.

The CDR3 length is 12 residues. The ends lost 7 bases at V and 12 bases at J; junction bases unmatched: 11. The V gene's germline CDR1 is SQVTM and CDR2 ANQGSEA. General study results and limits: With each seasonal influenza vaccination, the authors suggested, few new T cells are recruited.

The source was PBMCs from blood, collected roughly 20 months after vaccination. The chain recombines TRBV29-1 with TRBJ2-4; 8 bases agree with TRBD1. The receptor comes from a man in his fifties or sixties who received an inactivated influenza vaccine. CDR3 in amino acids: CSADRGRYGQYF. The CDR3 DNA sequence: TGCAGCGCAGACAGGGGCCGTTACGGTCAGTACTTC.